This T cell receptor beta chain was documented in a study of blood T cell repertoires in COVID-19 (dated by TCRdb to about 2020). Some background on the complete study: The collaborator samples originated in the United States, Italy and Spain and spanned the acute and convalescent phases of COVID-19. The repertoires were released in a freely available public database meant as a resource for research on the immune response to SARS-CoV-2. The material from the prospective study consisted of cDNA or gDNA derived from T cells, B-cell-depleted T cells, or PBMCs. A de-identified subject ID, COVID-19 status, age in years and sex were almost always included in the sample metadata. Where available, HLA class I and class II types were taken from metadata supplied by the sample provider and were not determined by assay-based typing. The dataset comprised deeply sampled blood TCRbeta repertoires from subjects exposed to, actively infected with, or recovered from COVID-19. The samples were drawn from two sources: the first 160 participants of the ongoing ImmuneRACE study, and 1,000 to 1,500 subjects contributed by 6 global collaborators.

Details on this clone: Its antigen specificity is not known. No per-base quality is available; no much larger clone lies one base away.

V was cut back by 0 bases and J by 3 bases, leaving a gap of 10 bases between them. Including the terminal cysteine and phenylalanine, the CDR3 comprises 14 residues. Just the 42-base CDR3 DNA is kept, in frame starting at base 1. The germline V gene provides CDR1 SGDLS and CDR2 YYNGEE. The collaborating institutions used their own protocols to collect whole blood in K2EDTA tubes. For TCRbeta analysis, collaborator samples were shipped as frozen whole blood, as isolated PBMCs, or as DNA extracted from either sample type. Paper-wide results and their limitations: Clinical and demographic metadata were provided uncurated, with the amount varying by source and participant.

The immunoSEQ Assay, a bias-controlled multiplex PCR, was used to amplify TCRbeta CDR3 regions from genomic DNA. In the source study's methods: The number of nucleated cells in each sample was estimated by amplification of reference gene primers within the assay. To quantify the absolute abundance of each unique TCRbeta CDR3 rearrangement, sequence reads were collapsed and filtered. For each sample, productive Simpson clonality was calculated as the square root of Simpson's diversity index over productive rearrangements. TCRdb took this table from immuneACCESS and kept in-frame rearrangements with V and J called. Such tables lack part of the clones; where checked against another copy, unresolved V genes explain under half of the gap, and the rest is unexplained. For V, J and clone size, that table is used; D and trimming come from the DNA. For this sample the table gives some 150,000 clones, of which 80% to 90% were detected only once. The ten largest make up less than 2% of the sample.

The V and J genes are TRBV9 and TRBJ2-7; 5 matching bases give a weak D call of TRBD2. Sequenced input: peripheral blood. This clonotype originated in a woman in her sixties with acute or convalescent COVID-19. At the DNA level, the sequence is TGTGCCAGCAGCGTAGGAGGGAACGGCTACGAGCAGTACTTC. Its translation reads: CASSVGGNGYEQYF.